The 14 T cell receptor beta chains reported below all come from one sample, sequenced in a study of cytomegalovirus exposure and HLA in healthy donors. Primers included in the PCR were 60 Vbeta and 13 Jbeta primers. TCRdb's copy holds only in-frame clones and misses some; the assay was immunoSEQ multiplex PCR. Among around 170,000 clones listed, about four fifths were seen once. The sequenced sample was PBMCs. The receptors originated from a woman between 50 and 59 years old in good health and CMV-seronegative.

The rearrangement links TRBV7-8 to TRBJ2-7, with 8 bases identical to TRBD2. V shed 4 bases and J 3 bases; nucleotides not matched to a gene: 8. Germline assignment: CDR1 SGHVS and CDR2 FQNEAQ. This CDR3 is built from 15 residues. CDR3 sequence reads: CASSSPGGTNYEQYF. The DNA of the CDR3 is TGTGCCAGCAGCTCCCCGGGGGGGACTAACTACGAGCAGTACTTC.

This chain connects TRBV7-2 to TRBJ2-3; 12 bases line up with TRBD2. The CDR3 has 17 amino acids. Losses at the gene ends were 0 bases for V and 6 bases for J; bases not matched to a gene: 7. Germline lookup yields CDR1 SGHTA and CDR2 FQGNSA. CDR3: CASSLAASGGAGDTQYF. Here the CDR3 DNA reads TGTGCCAGCAGCTTAGCGGCTAGCGGGGGGGCGGGTGATACGCAGTATTTT.

The chain uses TRBV4-3 and TRBJ2-5; TRBD1 aligns across 9 bases. The J call may be in error: the DNA end matches TRBJ2-7 better. The CDR3 is 15 amino acids. CDR1 LGHNA and CDR2 YSLEER come from the germline V gene. CDR3 in DNA: TGCGCCAGCAGCCAATATCCGGGACAGGGTTACGAGCAGTACTTC. This sequence encodes CASSQYPGQGYEQYF.

The chain is built from TRBV18 and TRBJ1-1; D unclear. V was cut by 3 bases and J by 6 bases, with 14 bases left in between. Germline CDR1 KGHSH, CDR2 LQKENI. The CDR3 extends over 14 amino acids. This CDR3 is CASSPARNQAEAFF. The CDR3 DNA follows: TGTGCCAGCTCACCTGCTAGGAACCAAGCTGAAGCTTTCTTT.

The chain is built from TRBV11-3 and TRBJ2-5; TRBD1 matches at 7 bases. V gave up 5 bases and J gave up 5 bases; unmatched junction bases: 8. CDR1 SGHNT and CDR2 YENEEA come from the germline V gene. The CDR3 extends over 14 amino acids. The CDR3: CASSPHRGDETQYF. CDR3 DNA sequence: TGTGCCAGCAGCCCCCACAGGGGCGATGAGACCCAGTACTTC.

V gene TRBV7-5 combines with J gene TRBJ2-7; the table's TRBD2 call for D was not verified on the DNA. TRBV7-5 is recorded as a pseudogene. This CDR3 has 19 amino acids. CDR3 nucleotides: TGTGCCAGAAGCTCGCGAAGATCGAACCGGGTTTCGAGCTCCTACGAGCAGTACTTC. Amino acid sequence: CARSSRRSNRVSSSYEQYF.

The chain uses TRBV10-3 and TRBJ1-2; 7 nucleotides match TRBD1. The CDR3 is 17 residues long. The junction had 15 bases not matched to a gene; V was cut back by 0 bases and J by 8 bases. Germline V lookup: CDR1 ENHRY, CDR2 SYGVKD. The CDR3 sequence is CAISESVLNRDRQGYTF. In nucleotides, the CDR3 is TGTGCCATCAGTGAGTCAGTCCTTAACCGGGACAGACAGGGCTACACCTTC.

Here the CDR3 reads CASRGGAGANVLTF. CDR3 sequence (DNA): TGTGCCTCGCGTGGGGGGGCTGGGGCCAACGTCCTGACTTTC. The chain uses TRBV10-3 and TRBJ2-6; TRBD2 aligns across 7 bases. There are 14 residues in the CDR3. V lost 11 bases to trimming and J lost 2 bases; unmatched junction nucleotides: 6. Germline values: CDR1 ENHRY, CDR2 SYGVKD.

This clone has only one observation. At the DNA level, this CDR3 is encoded by other sequences in the same sample as well. The rearrangement links TRBV9 to TRBJ1-2; TRBD1 matches 8 bases. The V gene end was trimmed by 3 bases and the J gene end by 4 bases; junction bases not matched to a gene: 2. CDR1 and CDR2 (germline): SGDLS, YYNGEE. The CDR3 length is 13 residues. The CDR3 sequence is CASSGGTGYGYTF. CDR3 nucleotides: TGTGCCAGCAGCGGTGGGACAGGCTATGGCTACACCTTC.

This clone was seen a handful of times. The V and J genes are TRBV5-1 and TRBJ2-5, with 7 nucleotides matching TRBD2. CDR1 is SGHRS and CDR2 is YFSETQ in the germline V gene. With 4 bases clipped from V and 0 bases from J, the junction kept 9 bases outside the gene matches. CDR3 length: 16 amino acids. As DNA, the CDR3 is TGCGCCAGCAGCATCCCCGGGGGAGGGGACCAAGAGACCCAGTACTTC. As protein: CASSIPGGGDQETQYF.

The chain uses TRBV7-9 and TRBJ1-5; D ambiguous. Trimming cost V 0 bases and J 4 bases, with 7 bases left between them. Germline V lookup: CDR1 SEHNR, CDR2 FQNEAQ (reference sequence). CDR3 length: 14 amino acids. The CDR3 sequence: CASSLATPNQPQHF. The CDR3, as DNA: TGTGCCAGCAGCTTAGCAACACCGAATCAGCCCCAGCATTTT.

The chain joins TRBV11-1 to TRBJ2-1; D gene ambiguous. The CDR3 loop spans 13 amino acids. Germline V lookup: CDR1 SGHAT, CDR2 FQDESV (reference sequence). Trimming left V 6 bases short and J 9 bases short, with 15 bases between. CDR3 bases: TGTGCCAGCAGACCATCCTCCTACGGTGAGCAGTTCTTC. As protein: CASRPSSYGEQFF.

The chain uses TRBV15 and TRBJ2-1; 7 positions agree with TRBD2. CDR1 LNHNV and CDR2 YYDKDF come from the germline V gene (reference sequence). V lost 0 bases and J lost 7; bases outside the gene matches: 12. The CDR3 is 17 residues long. The CDR3 bases are TGTGCCACCAGCAGAGAGGGCGGCGGGAGAGGATTTAATGAGCAGTTCTTC. Amino acids: CATSREGGGRGFNEQFF.

V gene TRBV29-1 combines with J gene TRBJ1-2, with TRBD1 matching over 10 bases. The CDR3 totals 14 residues. V shed 5 bases and J 6 bases; nucleotides not matched to a gene: 9. Germline CDR1 reads SQVTM; CDR2 reads ANQGSEA. CDR3 bases: TGCAGCGTTCCTACGGGACAGGGGTACGATGGCTACACCTTC. It translates to CSVPTGQGYDGYTF.